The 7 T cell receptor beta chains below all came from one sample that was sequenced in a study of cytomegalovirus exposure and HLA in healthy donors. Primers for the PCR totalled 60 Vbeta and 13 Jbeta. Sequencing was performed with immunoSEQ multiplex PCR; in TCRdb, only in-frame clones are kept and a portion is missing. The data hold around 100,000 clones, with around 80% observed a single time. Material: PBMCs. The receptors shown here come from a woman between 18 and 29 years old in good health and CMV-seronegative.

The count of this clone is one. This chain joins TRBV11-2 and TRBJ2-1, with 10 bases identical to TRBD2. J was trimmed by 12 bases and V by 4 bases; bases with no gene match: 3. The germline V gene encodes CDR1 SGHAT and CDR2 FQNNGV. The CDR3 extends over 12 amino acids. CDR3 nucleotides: TGTGCCAGCAGCTCTAGCGGGAGTGGGCAGTTCTTC. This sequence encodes CASSSSGSGQFF. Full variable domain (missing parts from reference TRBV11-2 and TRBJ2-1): EAGVAQSPRYKIIEKRQSVAFWCNPISGHATLYWYQQILGQGPKLLIQFQNNGVVDDSQLPKDRFSAERLKGVDSTLKIQPAKLEDSAVYLCASSSSGSGQFFGPGTRLTVL.

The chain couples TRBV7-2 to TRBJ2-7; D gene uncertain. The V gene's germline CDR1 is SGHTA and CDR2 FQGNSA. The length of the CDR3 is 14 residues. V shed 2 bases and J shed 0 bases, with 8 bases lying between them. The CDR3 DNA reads TGTGCCAGCAGCTTAAGAGAGTTCTCCTACGAGCAGTACTTC. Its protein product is CASSLREFSYEQYF. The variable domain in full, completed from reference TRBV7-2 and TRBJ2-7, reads GAGVSQSPSNKVTEKGKDVELRCDPISGHTALYWYRQSLGQGLEFLIYFQGNSAPDKSGLPSDRFSAERTGGSVSTLTIQRTQQEDSAVYLCASSLREFSYEQYFGPGTRLTVT.

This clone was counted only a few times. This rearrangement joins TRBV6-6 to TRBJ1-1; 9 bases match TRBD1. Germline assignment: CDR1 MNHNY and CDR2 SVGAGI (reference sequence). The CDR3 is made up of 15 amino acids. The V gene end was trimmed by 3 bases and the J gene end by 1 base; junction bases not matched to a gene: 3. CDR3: CASSYSGQGNTEAFF. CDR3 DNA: TGTGCCAGCAGTTATTCGGGACAGGGGAACACTGAAGCTTTCTTT.

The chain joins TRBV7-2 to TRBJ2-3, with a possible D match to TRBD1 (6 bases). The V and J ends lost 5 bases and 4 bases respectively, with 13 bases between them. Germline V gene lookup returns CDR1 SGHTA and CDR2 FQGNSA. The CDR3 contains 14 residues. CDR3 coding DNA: TGTGCCAGCAGCCAAGATAGGACAGCAGATACGCAGTATTTT. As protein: CASSQDRTADTQYF.

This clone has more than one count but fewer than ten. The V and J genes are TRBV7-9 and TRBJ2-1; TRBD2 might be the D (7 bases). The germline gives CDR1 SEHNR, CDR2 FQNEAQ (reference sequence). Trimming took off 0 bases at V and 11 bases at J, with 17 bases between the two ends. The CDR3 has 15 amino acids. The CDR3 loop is CASSLATGLVTKQFF. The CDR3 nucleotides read TGTGCCAGCAGCTTAGCGACAGGACTAGTCACTAAGCAGTTCTTC.

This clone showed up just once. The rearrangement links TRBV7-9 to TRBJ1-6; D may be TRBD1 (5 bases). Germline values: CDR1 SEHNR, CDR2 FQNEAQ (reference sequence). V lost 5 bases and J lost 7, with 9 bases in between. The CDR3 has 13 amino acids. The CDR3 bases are TGTGCCAGCAGCCCTCCAGGGAATTCACCCCTCCACTTT. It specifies CASSPPGNSPLHF.

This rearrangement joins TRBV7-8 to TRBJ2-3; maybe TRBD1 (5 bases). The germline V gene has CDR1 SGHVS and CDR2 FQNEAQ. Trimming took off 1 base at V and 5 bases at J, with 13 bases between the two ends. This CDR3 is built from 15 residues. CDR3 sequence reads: CASSLGGAVEDTQYF. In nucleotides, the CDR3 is TGTGCCAGCAGCTTAGGGGGCGCGGTTGAAGATACGCAGTATTTT.